The 20 T cell receptor beta chains listed next were all sequenced from one sample in a study of T cells in tuberculosis. This sample's time point: new active TB diagnosis, blood taken before or within 7 days of starting treatment. The assay was immunoSEQ multiplex PCR, and TCRdb's table has in-frame clones only and misses some. The sample has tens of thousands of clones; more than 75% are singletons. This material consisted of PBMCs, taken at tuberculosis diagnosis. These receptor sequences come from an adult with tuberculosis.

The gene calls are TRBV10-1 and TRBJ1-1, with a tentative D call TRBD1 (5 bases). Germline lookup yields CDR1 WNHNN and CDR2 SYGVQD (reference sequence). Trimming pared 4 bases from V and 0 bases from J, leaving 18 bases between. This CDR3 region has 17 residues. DNA for the CDR3: TGCGCCAGCAGTGGTGGGCGGGGGACCCATATGAACACTGAAGCTTTCTTT. Translating gives CASSGGRGTHMNTEAFF.

This chain uses TRBV18 with TRBJ1-1, with 10 bases matching TRBD1. After removal of 3 bases from V and 1 base from J, the junction contained 8 bases not matched to a gene. The CDR3 is made up of 17 amino acids. Germline V gene lookup returns CDR1 KGHSH and CDR2 LQKENI. CDR3 DNA sequence: TGTGCCAGCTCACCTAGGGACAGGGGCGCGGCGAACACTGAAGCTTTCTTT. Protein sequence: CASSPRDRGAANTEAFF.

This chain connects TRBV9 to TRBJ2-2, with TRBD2 matching over 9 bases. Germline CDR1 reads SGDLS; CDR2 reads YYNGEE. The CDR3 length is 15 residues. The ends lost 4 bases at V and 4 bases at J; junction bases unmatched: 5. The DNA of the CDR3 is TGTGCCAGCAGCATAACAGCGGGAGGCACCGGGGAGCTGTTTTTT. Amino acids: CASSITAGGTGELFF.

This chain links TRBV6-7 with TRBJ2-7, with 10 bases identical to TRBD1. TRBV6-7 is designated an ORF whose function remains uncertain. After removal of 3 bases from V and 5 bases from J, the junction contained 7 bases not matched to a gene. CDR3 size: 15 residues. Written as DNA, the CDR3 is TGTGCCAGCAGTTATAAATGGGGACAGGGGCACGAGCAGTACTTC. Encoded protein: CASSYKWGQGHEQYF.

The J gene is TRBJ2-1, the V gene TRBV30; TRBD2 agrees at 9 bases. Trimming removed 3 bases from V and 3 bases from J; junction bases left unmatched: 9. The CDR3 covers 16 residues. Per germline, CDR1 GTSNPN and CDR2 SVGIG (reference sequence). The CDR3 here is CAWRIPVRGGYNEQFF. CDR3 DNA sequence: TGTGCCTGGAGAATCCCGGTGCGGGGGGGCTACAATGAGCAGTTCTTC.

This chain links TRBV15 with TRBJ2-2; no reliable D call. Per germline, CDR1 LNHNV and CDR2 YYDKDF (reference sequence). This CDR3 comprises 13 residues. The V end lost 0 bases, the J end lost 5 bases, and 4 bases lay between the germline ends. CDR3 sequence reads: CATSRDSTGELFF. The CDR3 DNA reads TGTGCCACCAGCAGAGATAGTACCGGGGAGCTGTTTTTT.

The chain is built from TRBV6-4 and TRBJ2-3; 12 bases align to TRBD2. After removal of 3 bases from V and 7 bases from J, the junction contained 5 bases not matched to a gene. CDR1 and CDR2 from the germline V gene are MRHNA and SNTAGT. The CDR3 runs 15 residues. The CDR3 here is CASSELAGGANTQYF. The DNA of the CDR3 is TGTGCCAGCAGTGAACTAGCGGGAGGTGCGAATACGCAGTATTTT.

V usage is TRBV6-1 and J usage is TRBJ2-7; D is uncertain. There are 14 residues in the CDR3. Germline values: CDR1 MNHNS, CDR2 SASEGT. V lost 1 base to trimming and J lost 0 bases, with 7 bases between them. This CDR3 reads CASSEGPNSYEQYF. In DNA, the CDR3 is TGTGCCAGCAGTGAAGGGCCCAACTCCTACGAGCAGTACTTC.

The rearrangement links TRBV6-1 to TRBJ1-2; D is undetermined. The CDR3 sequence is 13 residues long. CDR1 and CDR2 (germline): MNHNS, SASEGT. V was cut by 3 bases and J by 2 bases, with 7 bases left in between. DNA of the CDR3: TGTGCCAGCAGTGAGGGAGAAAACTATGGCTACACCTTC. Residues: CASSEGENYGYTF.

This sequence joins TRBV19 and TRBJ1-5, with 12 bases matching TRBD1. Germline V CDR1 and CDR2: LNHDA, SQIVND (reference sequence). The CDR3 loop spans 17 amino acids. V lost 8 bases to trimming and J lost 4 bases; unmatched junction nucleotides: 12. The CDR3 region has the DNA TGTGCCAGTCTACCGGGACAGGGGGCTCGGGGGAATCAGCCCCAGCATTTT. This encodes CASLPGQGARGNQPQHF.

The chain has TRBV19 and TRBJ1-2; D ambiguous. There are 11 residues in the CDR3. Trimming stripped 4 bases from V and 5 bases from J, with 5 bases between. The germline V gene encodes CDR1 LNHDA and CDR2 SQIVND (reference sequence). For the CDR3, the DNA is TGTGCCAGTAGTAACGGGTATGGCTACACCTTC. Translating it yields CASSNGYGYTF. The complete variable domain, with remaining parts taken from reference TRBV19 and TRBJ1-2, reads DGGITQSPKYLFRKEGQNVTLSCEQNLNHDAMYWYRQDPGQGLRLIYYSQIVNDFQKGDIAEGYSVSREKKESFPLTVTSAQKNPTAFYLCASSNGYGYTFGSGTRLTVV.

The gene calls are TRBV6-6 and TRBJ2-7; D may be TRBD1 (5 bases). Deletions cut 0 bases from V and 3 bases from J, with 12 bases between. Germline V lookup: CDR1 MNHNY, CDR2 SVGAGI (reference sequence). CDR3 length equals 15 residues. The CDR3 DNA is TGTGCCAGCAGTTACTCGGCAGGGCCTCTCTACGAGCAGTACTTC. Amino acids: CASSYSAGPLYEQYF.

The chain links TRBV27 to TRBJ2-2; D gene unclear. V lost 5 bases and J lost 2, with 15 bases in between. The CDR3 extends over 16 amino acids. Germline V gene lookup returns CDR1 MNHEY and CDR2 SMNVEV (reference sequence). CDR3 in amino acids: CASSLIDSPNTGELFF. Written as DNA, the CDR3 is TGTGCCAGCAGTCTAATAGACTCACCTAACACCGGGGAGCTGTTTTTT.

This chain's CDR3 is CAISEEGLAVNEQFF. The CDR3 DNA reads TGTGCCATCAGTGAGGAGGGACTAGCGGTTAATGAGCAGTTCTTC. The chain combines TRBV10-3 with TRBJ2-1; 11 bases align to TRBD2. The ends lost 2 bases at V and 7 bases at J; junction bases unmatched: 4. Looked up from germline, CDR1 is ENHRY and CDR2 is SYGVKD. The length of the CDR3 is 15 residues.

This chain links TRBV5-1 with TRBJ2-2; possibly TRBD1 for D (6 bases). Trimming removed 4 bases from V and 1 base from J, with 14 bases in between. The CDR3 contains 16 residues. Per germline, CDR1 SGHRS and CDR2 YFSETQ. The CDR3 nucleotides read TGCGCCAGCAGCCCAAGTCAGGGGCTGAACACCGGGGAGCTGTTTTTT. Amino acids: CASSPSQGLNTGELFF.

The chain combines TRBV2 with TRBJ2-1; TRBD2 matches 8 bases. The trim removed 4 bases at V and 5 bases at J, leaving 7 bases unmatched. This CDR3 has 15 residues. CDR1 and CDR2 (germline): SNHLY, FYNNEI. The CDR3 loop reads CASSASGTRHNEQFF. The CDR3 nucleotides are TGTGCCAGCAGTGCGTCCGGGACTAGACACAATGAGCAGTTCTTC.

The chain has TRBV27 and TRBJ2-1, with 11 bases aligning to TRBD2. The CDR3 spans 17 residues. CDR1 is MNHEY and CDR2 is SMNVEV in the germline V gene (reference sequence). Trimming at V came to 5 bases and at J to 12 bases, leaving 18 bases not matched to a gene. CDR3 in amino acids: CASSPGELAGGTARQFF. CDR3 nucleotide sequence: TGTGCCAGCAGTCCCGGAGAATTAGCGGGAGGGACGGCGCGGCAGTTCTTC.

This sequence joins TRBV19 and TRBJ1-2; 9 positions match TRBD1. J gave up 7 bases and V 1 base, and 1 base lay outside the gene matches. CDR3 length: 13 residues. Germline V gives CDR1 LNHDA, CDR2 SQIVND (reference sequence). This CDR3 is CASSIGTGVGYTF. CDR3 nucleotide sequence: TGTGCCAGTAGTATAGGGACAGGGGTTGGCTACACCTTC.

V and J are TRBV30 and TRBJ2-3; 13 bases fit TRBD2. CDR3 size: 16 residues. Per germline, CDR1 GTSNPN and CDR2 SVGIG (reference sequence). V dropped 5 bases and J dropped 2; count of bases not matched to a gene: 7. CDR3 region: CAWRLAGGVNTDTQYF. The CDR3 DNA reads TGTGCCTGGCGACTAGCGGGAGGCGTGAACACAGATACGCAGTATTTT.

This clone was detected a few times. This sequence joins TRBV10-2 and TRBJ2-2; D is perhaps TRBD2 (6 bases). V lost 8 bases and J lost 2, with 9 bases in between. The V gene's germline CDR1 is WSHSY and CDR2 SAAADI. This CDR3 is built from 13 residues. The CDR3, as DNA: TGCGCCAGCCGGGACTCAAACACCGGGGAGCTGTTTTTT. Translating gives CASRDSNTGELFF.